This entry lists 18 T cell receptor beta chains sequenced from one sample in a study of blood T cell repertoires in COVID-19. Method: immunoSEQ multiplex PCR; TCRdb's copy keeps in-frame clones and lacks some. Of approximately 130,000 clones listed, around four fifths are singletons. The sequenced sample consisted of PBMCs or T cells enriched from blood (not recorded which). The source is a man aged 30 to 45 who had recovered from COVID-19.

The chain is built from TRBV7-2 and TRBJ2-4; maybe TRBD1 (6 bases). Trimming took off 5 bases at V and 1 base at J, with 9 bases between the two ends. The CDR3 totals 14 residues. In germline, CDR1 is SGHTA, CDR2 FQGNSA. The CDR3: CASSQQGAKNIQYF. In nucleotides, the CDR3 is TGTGCCAGCAGCCAACAGGGTGCCAAAAACATTCAGTACTTC.

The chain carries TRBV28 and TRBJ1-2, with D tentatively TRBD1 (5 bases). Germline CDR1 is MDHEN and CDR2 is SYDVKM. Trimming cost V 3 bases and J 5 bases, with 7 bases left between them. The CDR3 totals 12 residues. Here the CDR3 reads CASSFGGYGYTF. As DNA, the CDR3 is TGTGCCAGCAGTTTCGGGGGATATGGCTACACCTTC.

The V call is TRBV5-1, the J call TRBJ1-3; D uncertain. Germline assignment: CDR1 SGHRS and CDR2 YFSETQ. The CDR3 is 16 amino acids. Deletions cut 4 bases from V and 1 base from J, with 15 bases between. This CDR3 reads CASSAGPTGSGNTIYF. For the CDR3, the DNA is TGCGCCAGCAGCGCCGGACCTACGGGATCTGGAAACACCATATATTTT.

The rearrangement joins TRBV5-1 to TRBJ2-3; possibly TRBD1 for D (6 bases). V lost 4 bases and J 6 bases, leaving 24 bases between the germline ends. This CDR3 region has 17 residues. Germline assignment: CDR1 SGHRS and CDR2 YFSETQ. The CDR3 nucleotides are TGCGCCAGCAGCAAGAAAACCCTACAGGGAAGGGCGGATACGCAGTATTTT. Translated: CASSKKTLQGRADTQYF.

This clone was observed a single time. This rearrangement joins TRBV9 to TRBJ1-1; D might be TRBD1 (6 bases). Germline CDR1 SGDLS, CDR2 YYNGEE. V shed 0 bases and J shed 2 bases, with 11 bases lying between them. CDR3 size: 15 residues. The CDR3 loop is CASSVVGRGNTEAFF. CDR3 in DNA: TGTGCCAGCAGCGTAGTCGGCAGGGGTAACACTGAAGCTTTCTTT.

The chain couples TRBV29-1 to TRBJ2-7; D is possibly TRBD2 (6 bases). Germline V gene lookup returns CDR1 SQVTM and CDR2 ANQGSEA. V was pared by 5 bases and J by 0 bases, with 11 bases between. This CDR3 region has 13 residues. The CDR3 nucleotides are TGCAGCGTTTTAGCGGCTAGCTCCTACGAGCAGTACTTC. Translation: CSVLAASSYEQYF.

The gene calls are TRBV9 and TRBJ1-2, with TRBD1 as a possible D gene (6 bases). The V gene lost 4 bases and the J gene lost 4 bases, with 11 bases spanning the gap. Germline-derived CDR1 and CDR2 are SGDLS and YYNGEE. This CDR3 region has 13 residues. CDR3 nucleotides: TGTGCCAGCAGCCGGGGACAAGTCTATGGCTACACCTTC. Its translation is CASSRGQVYGYTF.

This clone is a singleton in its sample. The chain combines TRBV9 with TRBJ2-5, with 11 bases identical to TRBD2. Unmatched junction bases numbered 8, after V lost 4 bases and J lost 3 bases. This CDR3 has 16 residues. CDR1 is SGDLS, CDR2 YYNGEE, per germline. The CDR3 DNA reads TGTGCCAGCAGCCCGGGACTAGCGGCATTAAAAGAGACCCAGTACTTC. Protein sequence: CASSPGLAALKETQYF.

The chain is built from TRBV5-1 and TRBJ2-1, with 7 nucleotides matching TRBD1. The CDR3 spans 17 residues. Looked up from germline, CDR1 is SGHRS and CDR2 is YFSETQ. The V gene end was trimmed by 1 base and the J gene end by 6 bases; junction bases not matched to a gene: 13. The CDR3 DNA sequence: TGCGCCAGCAGCTTGAATGTTATCAGGGGGATGAGCAATGAGCAGTTCTTC. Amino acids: CASSLNVIRGMSNEQFF.

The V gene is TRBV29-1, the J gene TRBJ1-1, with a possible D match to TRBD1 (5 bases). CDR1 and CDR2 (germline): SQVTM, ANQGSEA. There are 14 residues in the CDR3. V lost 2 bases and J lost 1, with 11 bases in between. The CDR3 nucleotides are TGCAGCGTTGAATCGGGGGGACGGAACACTGAAGCTTTCTTT. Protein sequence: CSVESGGRNTEAFF.

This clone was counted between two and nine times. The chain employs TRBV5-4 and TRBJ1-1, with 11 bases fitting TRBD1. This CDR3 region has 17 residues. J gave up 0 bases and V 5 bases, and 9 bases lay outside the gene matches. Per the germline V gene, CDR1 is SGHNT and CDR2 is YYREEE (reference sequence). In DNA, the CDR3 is TGTGCCAGCAGAGACGGACAGGGGGCCTGGGTGAACACTGAAGCTTTCTTT. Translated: CASRDGQGAWVNTEAFF.

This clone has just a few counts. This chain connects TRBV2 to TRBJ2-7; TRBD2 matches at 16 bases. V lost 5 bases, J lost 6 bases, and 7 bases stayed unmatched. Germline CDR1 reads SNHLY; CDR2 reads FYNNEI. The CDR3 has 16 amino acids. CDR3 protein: CASSLGTSGRAAEQYF. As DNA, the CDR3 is TGTGCCAGCAGTCTTGGGACTAGCGGGAGGGCAGCCGAGCAGTACTTC.

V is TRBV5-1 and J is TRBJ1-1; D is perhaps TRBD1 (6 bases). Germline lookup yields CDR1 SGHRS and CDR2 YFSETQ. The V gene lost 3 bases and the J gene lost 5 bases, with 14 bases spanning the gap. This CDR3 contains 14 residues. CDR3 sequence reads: CASSSGTMGTEAFF. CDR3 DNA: TGCGCCAGCAGCTCCGGGACAATGGGGACTGAAGCTTTCTTT.

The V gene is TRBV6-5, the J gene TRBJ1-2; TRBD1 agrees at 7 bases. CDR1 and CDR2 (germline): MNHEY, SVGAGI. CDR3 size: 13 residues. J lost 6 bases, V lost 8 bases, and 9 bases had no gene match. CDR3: CASGPDRSDGYTF. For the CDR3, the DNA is TGTGCCAGCGGCCCGGACAGGTCTGATGGCTACACCTTC.

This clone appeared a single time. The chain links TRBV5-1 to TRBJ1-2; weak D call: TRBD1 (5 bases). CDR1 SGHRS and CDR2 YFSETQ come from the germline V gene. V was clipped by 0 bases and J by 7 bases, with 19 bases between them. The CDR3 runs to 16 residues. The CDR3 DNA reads TGCGCCAGCAGCTTGGCCCTCACCGGGACTGAAAGTGGCTACACCTTC. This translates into CASSLALTGTESGYTF.

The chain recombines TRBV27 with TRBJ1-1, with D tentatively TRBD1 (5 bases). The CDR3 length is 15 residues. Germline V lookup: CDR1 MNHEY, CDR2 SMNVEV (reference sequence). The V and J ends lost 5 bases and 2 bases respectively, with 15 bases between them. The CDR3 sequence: CASSVGQGVNTEAFF. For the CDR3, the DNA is TGTGCCAGCAGTGTAGGCCAGGGTGTTAACACTGAAGCTTTCTTT.

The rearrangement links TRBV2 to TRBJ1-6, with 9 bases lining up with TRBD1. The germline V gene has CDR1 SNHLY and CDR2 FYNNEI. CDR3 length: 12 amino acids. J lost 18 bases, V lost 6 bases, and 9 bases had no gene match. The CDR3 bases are TGTGCCAGCAGGGGACAGGGCCCCGGGGACCACTTT. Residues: CASRGQGPGDHF.

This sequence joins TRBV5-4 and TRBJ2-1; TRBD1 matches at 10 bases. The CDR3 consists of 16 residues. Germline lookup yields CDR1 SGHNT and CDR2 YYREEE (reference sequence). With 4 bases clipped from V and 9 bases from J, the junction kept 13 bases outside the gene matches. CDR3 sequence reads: CASSGGGQGIFGEQFF. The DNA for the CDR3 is TGTGCCAGCAGCGGGGGGGGACAGGGGATTTTCGGTGAGCAGTTCTTC.